This T cell receptor (beta chain) was found in a study of blood T cell repertoires in COVID-19. Study overall: Some COVID-19 samples were acute and others convalescent; all came from the United States, Italy and Spain. PBMCs, B-cell-depleted T cells, or T cells were the source of the cDNA or gDNA that made up the material.

Study processing details: Amplification with reference gene primers provided the estimates of nucleated cell counts. Method: immunoSEQ multiplex PCR; TCRdb's copy keeps in-frame clones and lacks some. V and J calls and clone size follow that table, whereas D and trimming were derived from the DNA. The sample shows under 90,000 clones, about 88% of them seen only once. This clone occurred once. This receptor was identified in a man in his 70s with active or convalescent COVID-19. The sample comprised peripheral blood.

The CDR3 region has the DNA TGTGCCAGCAGCTTTAAGGGGGCGACCGGCTACACCTTC. This sequence encodes CASSFKGATGYTF. The chain carries TRBV5-8 and TRBJ1-2; 7 nucleotides align to TRBD1. This CDR3 is 13 amino acids long. Germline CDR1 SGHTS, CDR2 YDEGEE. V was pared by 2 bases and J by 8 bases, with 6 bases of the junction left unmatched.